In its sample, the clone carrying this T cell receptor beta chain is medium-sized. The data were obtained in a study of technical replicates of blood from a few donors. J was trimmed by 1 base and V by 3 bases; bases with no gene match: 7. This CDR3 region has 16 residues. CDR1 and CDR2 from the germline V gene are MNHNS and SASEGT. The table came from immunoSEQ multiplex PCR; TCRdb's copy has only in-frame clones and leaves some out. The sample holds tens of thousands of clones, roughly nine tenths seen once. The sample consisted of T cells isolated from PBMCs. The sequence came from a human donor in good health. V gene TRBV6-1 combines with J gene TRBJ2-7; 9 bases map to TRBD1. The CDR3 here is CASSDEGQGPSYEQYF. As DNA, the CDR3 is TGTGCCAGCAGTGACGAGGGACAGGGCCCTTCCTACGAGCAGTACTTC.